One sample yielded the 18 T cell receptor beta chains listed below, sequenced in a study of early T cells in non-severe SARS-CoV-2 infection. TCRdb re-derived calls from the 5' RACE reads in MiXCR, one entry per CDR3 protein. The sample contains almost 65,000 distinct CDR3 sequences, 4.9% of which appear only once. Sequenced material: whole blood. The receptors derive from an adult who was a healthcare worker with PCR-confirmed SARS-CoV-2 infection or an uninfected control (not recorded which).

The chain is built from TRBV6-1 and TRBJ1-1; 7 bases are a match to TRBD1. CDR3 length: 14 amino acids. The J segment lost 6 bases and the V segment lost 3 bases, leaving 7 bases of the junction unmatched. Germline V CDR1 and CDR2: MNHNS, SASEGT. The CDR3 sequence is CASSDRRGKPEAFF. For the CDR3, the DNA is TGTGCCAGCAGTGATCGCAGGGGGAAGCCTGAAGCTTTCTTT.

The chain has TRBV25-1 and TRBJ2-3; D gene uncertain. V was trimmed by 1 base and J by 3 bases, leaving 8 bases between them. The CDR3 has 14 residues. Germline CDR1 reads MGHDK; CDR2 reads SYGVNS. CDR3 sequence reads: CASSESRDTDTQYF. CDR3 coding DNA: TGTGCCAGCAGTGAATCAAGGGATACAGATACGCAGTATTTT.

This clonotype was seen at least ten times. V and J are TRBV12-3 or TRBV12-4 and TRBJ1-1; 8 bases agree with TRBD1. This CDR3 has 12 amino acids. V was pared by 6 bases and J by 8 bases, with 5 bases of the junction left unmatched. In nucleotides, the CDR3 is TGTGCCAGCAGCTTTGACAGGGGAGAAGCTTTCTTT. Translating gives CASSFDRGEAFF.

This clonotype was counted ten times or more. The chain uses TRBV20-1 and TRBJ1-2, with TRBD1 matching over 7 bases. From germline, CDR1 is DFQATT and CDR2 SNEGSKA (reference sequence). Trimming at V came to 5 bases and at J to 2 bases, leaving 11 bases not matched to a gene. This CDR3 has 15 residues. The CDR3 sequence is CSASIATGTNYGYTF. CDR3 sequence (DNA): TGCAGTGCTTCAATTGCGACAGGGACCAACTATGGCTACACCTTC.

The chain has TRBV7-9 and TRBJ2-1; tentatively, D is TRBD1 (6 bases). The CDR3 loop spans 13 amino acids. The germline CDR1 and CDR2 sequences are SEHNR and FQNEAQ (reference sequence). Trimming stripped 6 bases from V and 8 bases from J, with 14 bases between. DNA of the CDR3: TGTGCCAGCAGAACAGGGTCGAGGGATGAGCAGTTCTTC. Translating gives CASRTGSRDEQFF.

This clonotype was counted ten times or more. The chain carries TRBV20-1 and TRBJ1-6; 11 nucleotides line up with TRBD1. The V segment lost 6 bases and the J segment 9 bases; nucleotides outside the gene matches: 10. The germline gives CDR1 DFQATT, CDR2 SNEGSKA (reference sequence). CDR3 size: 15 residues. The chain's CDR3 is CSAWWTGGLGSPLHF. The CDR3 nucleotides are TGCAGTGCATGGTGGACAGGGGGCTTGGGTTCACCCCTCCACTTT.

This clonotype was counted ten times or more. CDR3: CASRRTTVGEQFF. The CDR3 DNA reads TGTGCCAGCAGAAGGACTACGGTTGGCGAGCAGTTCTTC. The chain combines TRBV11-2 with TRBJ2-1, with a possible D match to TRBD2 (6 bases). The V end lost 6 bases, the J end lost 10 bases, and 16 bases lay between the germline ends. This CDR3 is built from 13 residues. The germline CDR1 and CDR2 sequences are SGHAT and FQNNGV.

There are many counts of this clonotype. The rearrangement links TRBV10-1 to TRBJ2-1, with D tentatively TRBD2 (5 bases). The CDR3 is 15 residues long. Trimming removed 2 bases from V and 7 bases from J, with 15 bases in between. The germline V gene encodes CDR1 WNHNN and CDR2 SYGVQD (reference sequence). CDR3 DNA sequence: TGCGCCAGCAGTGAGCTCGGGATGACCTCAAATGAGCAGTTCTTC. This codes for CASSELGMTSNEQFF.

The sample holds many counts of this clonotype. The chain is built from TRBV5-1 and TRBJ2-5, with D perhaps TRBD2 (5 bases). The CDR3 has 13 amino acids. V shed 4 bases and J shed 1 base, with 8 bases lying between them. Germline V gene lookup returns CDR1 SGHRS and CDR2 YFSETQ. The CDR3 sequence: CASSKGVQETQYF. Written as DNA, the CDR3 is TGCGCCAGCAGCAAGGGAGTCCAAGAGACCCAGTACTTC.

This clonotype was found many times. This chain links TRBV5-1 with TRBJ2-2; unclear D gene. Trimming left V 4 bases short and J 1 base short, with 8 bases between. From germline, CDR1 is SGHRS and CDR2 YFSETQ. The CDR3 extends over 14 amino acids. The CDR3 coding sequence is TGCGCCAGCAGCATCACCAAGAACACCGGGGAGCTGTTTTTT. This codes for CASSITKNTGELFF.

This clonotype was recorded many times. This sequence joins TRBV12-3 or TRBV12-4 and TRBJ2-5, with TRBD1 matching 8 bases. The CDR3 length is 13 residues. With 7 bases clipped from V and 3 bases from J, the junction kept 4 bases outside the gene matches. DNA for the CDR3: TGTGCCAGCACCTCGGACAGGGAAGAGACCCAGTACTTC. Translation gives CASTSDREETQYF.

This clonotype turned up a few times. Here the CDR3 reads CASSDGGWQQNGYTF. The DNA for the CDR3 is TGCGCCAGCAGCGATGGTGGGTGGCAGCAAAATGGCTACACCTTC. V and J are TRBV5-1 and TRBJ1-2; D is undetermined. There are 15 residues in the CDR3. The V and J ends lost 4 bases and 6 bases respectively, with 19 bases between them. Germline V gene sequence: CDR1 SGHRS, CDR2 YFSETQ. The full variable domain, its missing parts supplied by reference TRBV5-1 and TRBJ1-2, is KAGVTQTPRYLIKTRGQQVTLSCSPISGHRSVSWYQQTPGQGLQFLFEYFSETQRNKGNFPGRFSGRQFSNSRSEMNVSTLELGDSALYLCASSDGGWQQNGYTFGSGTRLTVV.

The chain employs TRBV7-2 and TRBJ2-7; D gene ambiguous. V was trimmed by 4 bases and J by 3 bases, leaving 13 bases between them. The CDR3 covers 14 residues. CDR1 and CDR2 from the germline V gene are SGHTA and FQGNSA. The CDR3 DNA reads as TGTGCCAGCAGCTCCCGGGTAGGCTTCTACGAGCAGTACTTC. This translates into CASSSRVGFYEQYF. The entire variable domain, with the rest obtained from reference TRBV7-2 and TRBJ2-7, is as follows: GAGVSQSPSNKVTEKGKDVELRCDPISGHTALYWYRQSLGQGLEFLIYFQGNSAPDKSGLPSDRFSAERTGGSVSTLTIQRTQQEDSAVYLCASSSRVGFYEQYFGPGTRLTVT.

This clonotype was counted at least ten times. The chain has TRBV4-1 and TRBJ2-1, with TRBD2 matching over 7 bases. The germline V gene has CDR1 MGHRA and CDR2 YSYEKL. CDR3 length: 14 amino acids. J gave up 8 bases and V 4 bases, and 8 bases lay outside the gene matches. The CDR3 protein is CASSRTRVQDEQFF. CDR3 nucleotide sequence: TGCGCCAGCAGCCGGACTAGAGTTCAGGATGAGCAGTTCTTC.

This clonotype showed up many times. The chain combines TRBV28 with TRBJ1-1; 12 bases are a match to TRBD1. Per the germline V gene, CDR1 is MDHEN and CDR2 is SYDVKM. Losses at the gene ends were 6 bases for V and 2 bases for J; bases not matched to a gene: 10. The length of the CDR3 is 17 residues. CDR3 nucleotide sequence: TGTGCCAGCAGGGGCCGGGGGACAGGGGGCGGAAACACTGAAGCTTTCTTT. Amino acids: CASRGRGTGGGNTEAFF.

There are many counts of this clonotype. The J gene is TRBJ2-7, the V gene TRBV3-1; D is ambiguous. There are 15 residues in the CDR3. Trimming shortened V by 2 bases and J by 3 bases, and 14 bases separated the two germline ends. CDR1 and CDR2 from the germline V gene are LGHDT and YNNKEL (reference sequence). CDR3 DNA sequence: TGTGCCAGCAGCCAAAGTGGGTATAGTAGCTACGAGCAGTACTTC. Its protein product is CASSQSGYSSYEQYF.

The chain couples TRBV6-6 to TRBJ1-2, with 9 positions matching TRBD1. The CDR3 length is 15 residues. Unmatched junction bases numbered 9, after V lost 6 bases and J lost 4 bases. Germline V gene sequence: CDR1 MNHNY, CDR2 SVGAGI (reference sequence). DNA of the CDR3: TGTGCCAGCAGGACAGGGGACAGGGATTCCTATGGCTACACCTTC. Translated: CASRTGDRDSYGYTF.

This clonotype was recorded a few times. This chain connects TRBV19 to TRBJ2-2; 14 positions agree with TRBD2. Germline CDR1 and CDR2: LNHDA and SQIVND (reference sequence). V lost 8 bases, J lost 5 bases, and 4 bases stayed unmatched. This CDR3 is 15 amino acids long. DNA of the CDR3: TGTGCCAGTCGGACTAGCGGGGGGACGACCGGGGAGCTGTTTTTT. Translating gives CASRTSGGTTGELFF.